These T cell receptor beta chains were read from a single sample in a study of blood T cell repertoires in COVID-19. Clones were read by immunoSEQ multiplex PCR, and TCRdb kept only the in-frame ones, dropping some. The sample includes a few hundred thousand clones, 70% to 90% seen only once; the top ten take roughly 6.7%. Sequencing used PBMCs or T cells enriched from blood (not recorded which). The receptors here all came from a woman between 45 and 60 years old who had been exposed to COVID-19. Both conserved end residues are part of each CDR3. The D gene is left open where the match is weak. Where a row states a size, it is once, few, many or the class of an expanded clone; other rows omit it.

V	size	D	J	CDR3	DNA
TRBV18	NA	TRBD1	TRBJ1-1	CASSPLPGQGAFF	TGTGCCAGCTCACCGTTACCGGGACAGGGAGCTTTCTTT
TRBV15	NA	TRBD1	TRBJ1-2	CATSRVQGAGGYTF	TGTGCCACCAGCAGGGTCCAGGGGGCCGGTGGCTACACCTTC
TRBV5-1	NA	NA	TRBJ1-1	CASSPRSGVGLMNTEAFF	TGCGCCAGCAGCCCCCGATCAGGGGTCGGCCTCATGAACACTGAAGCTTTCTTT
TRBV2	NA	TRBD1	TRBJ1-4	CASILPGQGNEKLFF	TGTGCCAGTATACTCCCGGGACAGGGGAATGAAAAACTGTTTTTT
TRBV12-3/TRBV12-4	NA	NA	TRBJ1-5	CASSLGGGQPQHF	TGTGCCAGCAGTTTAGGGGGGGGGCAGCCCCAGCATTTT
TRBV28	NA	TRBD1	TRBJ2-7	CASSLLQGFYEQYF	TGTGCCAGCAGTCTCCTACAGGGGTTTTACGAGCAGTACTTC
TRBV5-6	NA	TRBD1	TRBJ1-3	CASSPRTGGNTIYF	TGTGCCAGCAGCCCGCGGACAGGGGGAAACACCATATATTTT
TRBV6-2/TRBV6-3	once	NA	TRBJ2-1	CASSYSKRGWGKNEQFF	TGTGCCAGCAGTTACTCGAAACGGGGATGGGGTAAAAATGAGCAGTTCTTC
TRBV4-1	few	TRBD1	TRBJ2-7	CASSQRQGRNEQYF	TGCGCCAGCAGCCAAAGACAGGGTCGGAACGAGCAGTACTTC
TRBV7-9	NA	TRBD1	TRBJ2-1	CASSLEGGVNNEQFF	TGTGCCAGCAGCTTAGAAGGGGGCGTCAACAATGAGCAGTTCTTC
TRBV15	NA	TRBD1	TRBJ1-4	CATSQRQGRGEKLFF	TGTGCCACCAGCCAACGACAGGGGAGAGGCGAAAAACTGTTTTTT
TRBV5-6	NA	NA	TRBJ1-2	CASSFPTWRMLANYGYTF	TGTGCCAGCAGCTTCCCCACCTGGCGGATGTTAGCTAACTATGGCTACACCTTC
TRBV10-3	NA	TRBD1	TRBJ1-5	CAIKQGAGQPQHF	TGTGCCATCAAACAGGGGGCGGGTCAGCCCCAGCATTTT
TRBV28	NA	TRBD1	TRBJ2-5	CASSPWTGQETQYF	TGTGCCAGCAGTCCTTGGACAGGGCAAGAGACCCAGTACTTC
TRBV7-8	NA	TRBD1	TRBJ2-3	CASRAGTGEADTQYF	TGTGCCAGCAGGGCCGGGACAGGGGAGGCAGATACGCAGTATTTT
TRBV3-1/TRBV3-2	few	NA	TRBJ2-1	CASSQDEGAYNEQFF	TGTGCCAGCAGCCAAGATGAGGGGGCCTACAATGAGCAGTTCTTC
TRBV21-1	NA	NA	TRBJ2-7	CASSHAGKQYF	TGTGCCAGCAGCCACGCAGGGAAGCAGTACTTC
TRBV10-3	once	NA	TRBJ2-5	CAISAVWRRQETQYF	TGTGCCATCAGTGCGGTTTGGCGGAGGCAAGAGACCCAGTACTTC
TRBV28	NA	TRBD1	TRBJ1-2	CASSFMGQGTSNYGYTF	TGTGCCAGCAGTTTTATGGGACAGGGAACGTCTAACTATGGCTACACCTTC
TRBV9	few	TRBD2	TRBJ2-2	CASSVASGGAGELFF	TGTGCCAGCAGCGTAGCTAGCGGGGGGGCCGGGGAGCTGTTTTTT
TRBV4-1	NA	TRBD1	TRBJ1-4	CASSQAGTVTNEKLFF	TGCGCCAGCAGCCAAGCAGGGACAGTTACAAATGAAAAACTGTTTTTT
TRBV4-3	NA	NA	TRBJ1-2	CASSQGSNLYDGYTF	TGCGCCAGCAGCCAAGGGTCAAACTTGTACGATGGCTACACCTTC